The text below deals with one T cell receptor beta chain. Those enrolled, adults aged 18 to 89 years, came from 24 US areas. The record originates from a study of blood T cell repertoires in COVID-19. Overall study context: From T cells, B-cell-depleted T cells, or PBMCs came the material, which was cDNA or gDNA.

Per the authors' pipeline: Researchers report that nucleated cell counts were estimated from reference gene primer amplification. The protocol was immunoSEQ multiplex PCR, while the TCRdb copy is restricted to in-frame clones and leaves out a portion. The V and J calls and clone size are taken from that table; D and trimming were inferred from the DNA. This sample has 300,000 or so clones, with roughly nine tenths found just once. The receptor's source is a man between 60 and 70 years old who had recovered from COVID-19. Sequenced material: PBMCs or T cells enriched from blood (not recorded which).

In DNA, the CDR3 is TGTGCCATCAGTGAAGGACTAGCGGGCCTCTCCTACGAGCAGTACTTC. Translated, it gives CAISEGLAGLSYEQYF. The V and J genes are TRBV10-3 and TRBJ2-7; TRBD2 matches at 11 bases. The CDR3 has 16 residues. V was clipped by 3 bases and J by 0 bases; unmatched bases: 4. CDR1 and CDR2 from the germline V gene are ENHRY and SYGVKD.